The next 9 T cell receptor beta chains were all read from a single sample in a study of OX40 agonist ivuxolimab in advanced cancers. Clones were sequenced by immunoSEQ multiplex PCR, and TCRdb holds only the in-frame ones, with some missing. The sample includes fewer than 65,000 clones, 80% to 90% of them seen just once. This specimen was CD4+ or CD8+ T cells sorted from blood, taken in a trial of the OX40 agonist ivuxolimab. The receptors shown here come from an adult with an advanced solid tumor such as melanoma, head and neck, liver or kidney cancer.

The CDR3 coding sequence is TGTGCCATCAGGAGGGACAGGGGCTTCGTCTACGAGCAGTACTTC. It codes for CAIRRDRGFVYEQYF. This chain links TRBV10-3 with TRBJ2-7, with 10 positions matching TRBD1. With 6 bases clipped from V and 3 bases from J, the junction kept 8 bases outside the gene matches. This CDR3 has 15 residues. The germline gives CDR1 ENHRY, CDR2 SYGVKD.

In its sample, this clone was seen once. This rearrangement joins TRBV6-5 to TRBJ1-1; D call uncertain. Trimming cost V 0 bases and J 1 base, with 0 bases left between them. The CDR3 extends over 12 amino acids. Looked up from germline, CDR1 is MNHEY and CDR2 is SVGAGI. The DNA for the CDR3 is TGTGCCAGCAGTTACTCGAACACTGAAGCTTTCTTT. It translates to CASSYSNTEAFF.

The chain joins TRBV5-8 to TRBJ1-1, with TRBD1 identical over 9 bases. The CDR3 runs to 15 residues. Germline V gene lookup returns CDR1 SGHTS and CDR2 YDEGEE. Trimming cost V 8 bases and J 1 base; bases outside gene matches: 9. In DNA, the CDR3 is TGTGCCAGTTGTAGGACGGGACAGGGGAACACTGAAGCTTTCTTT. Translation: CASCRTGQGNTEAFF.

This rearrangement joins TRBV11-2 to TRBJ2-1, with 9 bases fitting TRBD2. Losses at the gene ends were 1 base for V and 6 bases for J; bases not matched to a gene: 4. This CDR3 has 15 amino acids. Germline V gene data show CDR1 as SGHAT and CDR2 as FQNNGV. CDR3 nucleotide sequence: TGTGCCAGCAGCTTAGCTGGCGGGAGGGCCAATGAGCAGTTCTTC. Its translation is CASSLAGGRANEQFF.

CDR3 residues: CASSTDRGLGTGELFF. CDR3 DNA: TGTGCCAGCAGCACAGACAGGGGGCTCGGCACCGGGGAGCTGTTTTTT. V usage is TRBV21-1 and J usage is TRBJ2-2; the table gives TRBD1 as D, unverified against the DNA. TRBV21-1 counts as a pseudogene. The CDR3 is 16 residues long.

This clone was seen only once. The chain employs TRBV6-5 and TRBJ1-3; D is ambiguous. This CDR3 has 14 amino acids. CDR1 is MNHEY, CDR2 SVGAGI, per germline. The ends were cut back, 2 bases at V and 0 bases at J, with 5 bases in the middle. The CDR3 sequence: CASSYRVSGNTIYF. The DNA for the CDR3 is TGTGCCAGCAGTTACAGGGTCTCTGGAAACACCATATATTTT.

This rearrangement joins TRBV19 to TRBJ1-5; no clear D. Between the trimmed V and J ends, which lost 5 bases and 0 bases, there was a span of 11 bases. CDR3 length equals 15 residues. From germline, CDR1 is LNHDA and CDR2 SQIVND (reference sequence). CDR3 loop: CASSFHRVSNQPQHF. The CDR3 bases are TGTGCCAGTAGTTTTCATCGGGTTAGCAATCAGCCCCAGCATTTT.

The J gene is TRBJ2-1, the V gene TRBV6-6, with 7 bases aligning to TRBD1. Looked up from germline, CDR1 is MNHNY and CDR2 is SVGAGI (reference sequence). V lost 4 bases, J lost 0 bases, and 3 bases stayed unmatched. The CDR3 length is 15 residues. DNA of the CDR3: TGTGCCAGCAGTTCAGCAGGGGGCTCCTACAATGAGCAGTTCTTC. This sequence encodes CASSSAGGSYNEQFF.

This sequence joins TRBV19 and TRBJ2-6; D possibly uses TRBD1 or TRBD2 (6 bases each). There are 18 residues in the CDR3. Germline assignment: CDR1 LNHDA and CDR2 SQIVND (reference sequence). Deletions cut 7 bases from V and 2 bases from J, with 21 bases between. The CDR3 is CASNEGGGRLTGANVLTF. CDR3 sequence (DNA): TGTGCCAGTAATGAAGGTGGGGGGCGTTTAACTGGGGCCAACGTCCTGACTTTC.